A single sample gave rise to the 3 T cell receptor beta chains below, sequenced in a study of T cell responses to AZD1222 COVID-19 vaccine. The assay was immunoSEQ multiplex PCR, and TCRdb's table has in-frame clones only and misses some. The table shows 75,000 to 95,000 clones, with approximately 90% occurring only once. This specimen consisted of peripheral blood, obtained 28 days after the second AZD1222 dose. Receptors originate from an adult who received the AZD1222 COVID-19 vaccine.

This clone was seen a single time. A junction end diverges from the germline sequence, so it may reflect a read error. V is TRBV19 and J is TRBJ2-3; the match to TRBD1 covers 8 bases. In germline, CDR1 is LNHDA, CDR2 SQIVND (reference sequence). The length of the CDR3 is 12 residues. The CDR3, as DNA: TGTGCCAGTAGTATAGAAGGACAGGGAGTTCATTTT. Its translation: CASSIEGQGVHF.

This chain connects TRBV5-1 to TRBJ1-3; no definite D call. Germline CDR1 is SGHRS and CDR2 is YFSETQ. The CDR3 is made up of 13 amino acids. Trimming shortened V by 4 bases and J by 2 bases, and 7 bases separated the two germline ends. CDR3 in DNA: TGCGCCAGCAGCCAAGGGACTGGAAACACCATATATTTT. Translation gives CASSQGTGNTIYF.

This clone was observed a few times. V is TRBV14 and J is TRBJ2-7, with a weak D call TRBD1 (7 bases). Germline-derived CDR1 and CDR2 are SGHDN and FVKESK. V lost 1 base to trimming and J lost 0 bases, with 19 bases between them. This CDR3 has 18 amino acids. The CDR3: CASSQVGGGGQYSYEQYF. CDR3 bases: TGTGCCAGCAGCCAAGTAGGAGGGGGCGGACAATACTCCTACGAGCAGTACTTC.